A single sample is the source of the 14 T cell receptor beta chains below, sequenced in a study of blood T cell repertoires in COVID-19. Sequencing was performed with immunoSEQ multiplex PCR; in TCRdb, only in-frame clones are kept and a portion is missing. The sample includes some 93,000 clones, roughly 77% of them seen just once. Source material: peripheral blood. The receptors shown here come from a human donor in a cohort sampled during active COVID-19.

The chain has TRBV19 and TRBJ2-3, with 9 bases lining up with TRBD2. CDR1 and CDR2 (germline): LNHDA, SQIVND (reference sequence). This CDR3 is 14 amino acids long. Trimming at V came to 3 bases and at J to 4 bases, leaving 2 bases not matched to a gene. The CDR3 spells CASSMAGGADTQYF. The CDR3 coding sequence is TGTGCCAGTAGTATGGCGGGAGGGGCAGATACGCAGTATTTT.

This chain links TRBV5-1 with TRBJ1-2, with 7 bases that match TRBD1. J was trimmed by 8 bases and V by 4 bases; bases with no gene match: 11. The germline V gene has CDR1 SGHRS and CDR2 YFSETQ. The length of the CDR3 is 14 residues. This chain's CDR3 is CASSPNTGARGYTF. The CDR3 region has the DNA TGCGCCAGCAGCCCAAATACAGGGGCCCGGGGCTACACCTTC.

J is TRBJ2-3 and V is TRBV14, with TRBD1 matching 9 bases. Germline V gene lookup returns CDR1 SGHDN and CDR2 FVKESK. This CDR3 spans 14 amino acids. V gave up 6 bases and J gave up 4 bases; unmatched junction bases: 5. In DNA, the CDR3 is TGTGCCAGCAGACTACAGGGGGCCCCAGATACGCAGTATTTT. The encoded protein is CASRLQGAPDTQYF.

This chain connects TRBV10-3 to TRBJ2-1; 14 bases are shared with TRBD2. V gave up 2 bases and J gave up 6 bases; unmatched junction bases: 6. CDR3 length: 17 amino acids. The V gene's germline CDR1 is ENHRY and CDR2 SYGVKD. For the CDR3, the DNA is TGTGCCATCAGTGAGCCCGGACTAGCGGGAGGAGGCAATGAGCAGTTCTTC. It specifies CAISEPGLAGGGNEQFF.

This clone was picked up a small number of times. The CDR3 loop is CASSLAGGRALKAFF. The DNA for the CDR3 is TGTGCCAGCAGCTTGGCGGGGGGCCGGGCCCTTAAAGCTTTCTTT. The chain employs TRBV5-4 and TRBJ1-1, with D possibly TRBD1 on 6 matching bases. Germline loops: CDR1 SGHNT, CDR2 YYREEE (reference sequence). The CDR3 spans 15 residues. The V end lost 0 bases, the J end lost 9 bases, and 18 bases lay between the germline ends.

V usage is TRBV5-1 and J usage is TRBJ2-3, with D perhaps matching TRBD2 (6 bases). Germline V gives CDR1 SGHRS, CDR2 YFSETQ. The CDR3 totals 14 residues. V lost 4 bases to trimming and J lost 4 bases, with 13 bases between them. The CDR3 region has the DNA TGCGCCAGCAGCCCGGGGGAGATCGCAGATACGCAGTATTTT. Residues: CASSPGEIADTQYF.

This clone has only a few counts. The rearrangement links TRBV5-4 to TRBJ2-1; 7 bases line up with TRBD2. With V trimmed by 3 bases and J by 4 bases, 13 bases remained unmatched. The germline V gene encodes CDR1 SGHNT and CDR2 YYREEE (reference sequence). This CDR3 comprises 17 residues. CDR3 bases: TGTGCCAGCAGCTCGAAGTCCCTAGCGGTCCTATACAATGAGCAGTTCTTC. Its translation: CASSSKSLAVLYNEQFF.

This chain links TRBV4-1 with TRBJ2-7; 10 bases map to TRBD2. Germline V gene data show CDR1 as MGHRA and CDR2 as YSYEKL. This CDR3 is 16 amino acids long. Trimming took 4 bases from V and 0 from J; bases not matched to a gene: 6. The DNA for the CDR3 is TGCGCCAGCAGCCGACCGGGACTAGCGACCTCCTACGAGCAGTACTTC. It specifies CASSRPGLATSYEQYF.

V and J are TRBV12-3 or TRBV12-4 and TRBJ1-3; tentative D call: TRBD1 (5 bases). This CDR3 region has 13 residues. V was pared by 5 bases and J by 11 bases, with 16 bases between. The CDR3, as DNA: TGTGCCAGCAGTGGGGGGGACCGGAGGGCCATATATTTT. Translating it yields CASSGGDRRAIYF.

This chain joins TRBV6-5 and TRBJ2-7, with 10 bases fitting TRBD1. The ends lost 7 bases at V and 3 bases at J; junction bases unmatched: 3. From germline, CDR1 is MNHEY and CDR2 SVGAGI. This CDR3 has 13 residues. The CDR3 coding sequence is TGTGCCAGCACCCGGGACAGGGGCTACGAGCAGTACTTC. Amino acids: CASTRDRGYEQYF.

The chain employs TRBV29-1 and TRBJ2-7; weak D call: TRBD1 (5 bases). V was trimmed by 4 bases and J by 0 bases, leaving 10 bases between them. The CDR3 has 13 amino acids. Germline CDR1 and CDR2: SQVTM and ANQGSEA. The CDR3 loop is CSVGEDSSYEQYF. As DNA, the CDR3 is TGCAGCGTTGGAGAAGACAGCTCCTACGAGCAGTACTTC.

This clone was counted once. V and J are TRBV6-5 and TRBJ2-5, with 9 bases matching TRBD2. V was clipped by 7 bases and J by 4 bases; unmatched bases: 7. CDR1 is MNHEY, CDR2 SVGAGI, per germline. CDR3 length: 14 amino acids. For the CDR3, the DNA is TGTGCCAGCAACCCGGGACTAGCATCAGAGACCCAGTACTTC. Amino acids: CASNPGLASETQYF.

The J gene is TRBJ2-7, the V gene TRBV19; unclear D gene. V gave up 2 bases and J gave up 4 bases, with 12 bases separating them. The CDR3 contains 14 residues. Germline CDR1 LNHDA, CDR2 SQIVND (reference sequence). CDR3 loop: CASSIRNSWYEQYF. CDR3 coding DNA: TGTGCCAGTAGTATAAGAAACTCCTGGTACGAGCAGTACTTC.

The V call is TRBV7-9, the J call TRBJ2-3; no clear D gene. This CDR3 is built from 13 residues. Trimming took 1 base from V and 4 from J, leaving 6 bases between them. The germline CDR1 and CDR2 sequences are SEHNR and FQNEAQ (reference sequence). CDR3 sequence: CASSLDFSDTQYF. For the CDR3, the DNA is TGTGCCAGCAGCTTAGACTTTTCAGATACGCAGTATTTT.